This T cell receptor beta chain came from a study of blood T cell repertoires in COVID-19. On the study more broadly: Samples of COVID-19 (acute and convalescent) were obtained from the United States, Italy and Spain. PBMCs, B-cell-depleted T cells, or T cells provided the cDNA or gDNA that made up the material.

This clone was recorded a few times. Germline V gene sequence: CDR1 LNHDA, CDR2 SQIVND (reference sequence). V shed 7 bases and J shed 0 bases, with 16 bases lying between them. The CDR3 has 15 amino acids. In the authors' workflow: The authors estimated nucleated cell counts from reference gene primer amplification. The repertoire was sequenced with immunoSEQ multiplex PCR; TCRdb's copy has only in-frame clones and lacks some. That table furnishes V, J and clone size, whereas the DNA furnished D and trimming. The data contain under 200,000 clones, 65% to 90% of them singletons. The sample comprised peripheral blood. The TCR comes from a human donor in a cohort sampled during active COVID-19. The gene calls are TRBV19 and TRBJ2-7; weak D call: TRBD1 (7 bases). The CDR3 is CASKSGGTASYEQYF. The CDR3 nucleotides are TGTGCCAGTAAGAGTGGGGGGACAGCCTCCTACGAGCAGTACTTC. Using reference TRBV19 and TRBJ2-7 for the parts outside the CDR3, the full variable domain is DGGITQSPKYLFRKEGQNVTLSCEQNLNHDAMYWYRQDPGQGLRLIYYSQIVNDFQKGDIAEGYSVSREKKESFPLTVTSAQKNPTAFYLCASKSGGTASYEQYFGPGTRLTVT.